A selection of T cell receptor beta chains follows, all from one sample in a study of OX40 agonist ivuxolimab in advanced cancers. Libraries were prepared by immunoSEQ multiplex PCR; TCRdb keeps only in-frame clonotypes and omits some of them. Of under 85,000 clones listed, 84% were seen once; the top ten hold approximately 2.6%. This material consisted of CD4+ or CD8+ T cells sorted from blood, taken in a trial of the OX40 agonist ivuxolimab. The receptors here all came from an adult with an advanced solid tumor such as melanoma, head and neck, liver or kidney cancer. Both conserved end residues are part of each CDR3.

V	J	length	CDR3
TRBV19	TRBJ1-2	15	CASSTQGYTNYGYTF
TRBV5-4	TRBJ1-1	14	CASSSPTGNTEAFF
TRBV6-5	TRBJ2-5	14	CASSQLASQETQYF
TRBV6-6	TRBJ2-7	15	CASSYSTEGTYEQYF
TRBV7-9	TRBJ1-5	16	CASSLGWTGENQPQHF
TRBV11-2	TRBJ1-2	15	CASSLLTDSNYGYTF
TRBV27	TRBJ1-6	14	CASSLSRGGSPLHF
TRBV4-3	TRBJ1-1	15	CASSQDLGENTEAFF
TRBV19	TRBJ1-3	17	CASSIKWVKTGGNTIYF
TRBV10-3	TRBJ2-7	16	CAISESPSGGTYEQYF
TRBV5-4	TRBJ2-3	17	CASSLASGGDILDTQYF
TRBV7-2	TRBJ1-2	14	CASSSPNKRDGYTF
TRBV19	TRBJ2-7	14	CASSTWTSGGGQYF
TRBV11-3	TRBJ2-7	14	CASQLSRGSYEQYF
TRBV18	TRBJ1-1	12	CASSPVTGEAFF
TRBV6-5	TRBJ1-2	14	CASSSLGDSYGYTF
TRBV30	TRBJ1-2	12	CAYVRSRYGYTF
TRBV7-3	TRBJ2-5	13	CASSFGHQETQYF